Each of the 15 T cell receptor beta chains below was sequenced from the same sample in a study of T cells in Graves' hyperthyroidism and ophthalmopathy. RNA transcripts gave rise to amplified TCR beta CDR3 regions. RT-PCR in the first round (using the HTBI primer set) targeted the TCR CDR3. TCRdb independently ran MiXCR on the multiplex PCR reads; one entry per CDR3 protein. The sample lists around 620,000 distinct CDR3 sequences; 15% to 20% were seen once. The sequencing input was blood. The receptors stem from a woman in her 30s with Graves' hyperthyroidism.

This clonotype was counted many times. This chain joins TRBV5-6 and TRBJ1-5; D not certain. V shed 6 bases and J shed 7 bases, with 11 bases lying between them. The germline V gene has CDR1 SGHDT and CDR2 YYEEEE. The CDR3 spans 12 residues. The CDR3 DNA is TGTGCCAGCAACTCCTTGGAGCAGCCCCAGCATTTT. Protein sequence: CASNSLEQPQHF. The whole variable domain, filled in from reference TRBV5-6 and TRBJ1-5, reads DAGVTQSPTHLIKTRGQQVTLRCSPKSGHDTVSWYQQALGQGPQFIFQYYEEEERQRGNFPDRFSGHQFPNYSSELNVNALLLGDSALYLCASNSLEQPQHFGDGTRLSIL.

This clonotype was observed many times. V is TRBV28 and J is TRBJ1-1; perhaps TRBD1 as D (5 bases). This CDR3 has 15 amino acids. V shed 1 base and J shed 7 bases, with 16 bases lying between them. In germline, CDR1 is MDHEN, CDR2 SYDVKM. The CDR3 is CASSLSTGSLVEAFF. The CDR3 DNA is TGTGCCAGCAGTTTATCTACAGGATCTTTAGTTGAAGCTTTCTTT.

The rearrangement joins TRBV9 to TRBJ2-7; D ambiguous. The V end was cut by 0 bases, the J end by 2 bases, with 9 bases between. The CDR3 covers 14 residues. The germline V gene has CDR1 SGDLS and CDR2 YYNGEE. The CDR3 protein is CASSVEAVTYEQYF. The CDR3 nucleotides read TGTGCCAGCAGCGTAGAGGCTGTCACCTACGAGCAGTACTTC.

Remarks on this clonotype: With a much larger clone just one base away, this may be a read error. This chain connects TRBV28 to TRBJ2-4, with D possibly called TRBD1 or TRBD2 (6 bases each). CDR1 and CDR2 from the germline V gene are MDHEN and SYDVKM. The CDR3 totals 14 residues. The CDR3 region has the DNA TGTGCCAGCAGGCCACAGGGAAGGAGGGACATTCAGTGCTTC. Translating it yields CASRPQGRRDIQCF. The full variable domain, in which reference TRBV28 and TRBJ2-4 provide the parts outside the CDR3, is DVKVTQSSRYLVKRTGEKVFLECVQDMDHENMFWYRQDPGLGLRLIYFSYDVKMKEKGDIPEGYSVSREKKERFSLILESASTNQTSMYLCASRPQGRRDIQCFGAGTRLSVL.

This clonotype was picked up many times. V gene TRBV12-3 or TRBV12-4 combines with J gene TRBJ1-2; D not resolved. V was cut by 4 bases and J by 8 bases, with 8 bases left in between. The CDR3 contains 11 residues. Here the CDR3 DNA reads TGTGCCAGCAGTTCACCTAGCGGCTACACCTTC. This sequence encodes CASSSPSGYTF.

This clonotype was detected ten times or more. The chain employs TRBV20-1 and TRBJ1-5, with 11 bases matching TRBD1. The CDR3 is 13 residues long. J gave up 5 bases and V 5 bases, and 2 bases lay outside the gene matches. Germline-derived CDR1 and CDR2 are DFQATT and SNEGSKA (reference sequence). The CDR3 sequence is CSAVDRGHQPQHF. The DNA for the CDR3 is TGCAGTGCTGTGGACAGGGGGCATCAGCCCCAGCATTTT.

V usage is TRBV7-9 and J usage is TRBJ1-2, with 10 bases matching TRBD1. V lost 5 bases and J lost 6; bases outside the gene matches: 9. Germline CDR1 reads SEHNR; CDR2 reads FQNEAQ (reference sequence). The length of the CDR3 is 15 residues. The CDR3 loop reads CASSLPRDRGHGYTF. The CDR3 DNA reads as TGTGCCAGCAGCCTTCCCCGGGACAGGGGTCATGGCTACACCTTC.

The CDR3 nucleotides read TGTGCCAGCAGCTTAGACCCCCGGGCAGCCCAGCATTTT. It codes for CASSLDPRAAQHF. This chain joins TRBV7-2 and TRBJ1-5; D is unclear. CDR3 length equals 13 residues. Trimming shortened V by 1 base and J by 11 bases, and 12 bases separated the two germline ends. Germline lookup yields CDR1 SGHTA and CDR2 FQGNSA.

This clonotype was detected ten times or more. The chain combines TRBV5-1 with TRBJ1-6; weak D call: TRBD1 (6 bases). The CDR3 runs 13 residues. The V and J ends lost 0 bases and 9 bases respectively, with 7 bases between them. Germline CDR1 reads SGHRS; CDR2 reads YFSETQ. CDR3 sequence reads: CASSLDRVSPLHF. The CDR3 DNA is TGCGCCAGCAGCTTGGACAGGGTTTCACCCCTCCACTTT.

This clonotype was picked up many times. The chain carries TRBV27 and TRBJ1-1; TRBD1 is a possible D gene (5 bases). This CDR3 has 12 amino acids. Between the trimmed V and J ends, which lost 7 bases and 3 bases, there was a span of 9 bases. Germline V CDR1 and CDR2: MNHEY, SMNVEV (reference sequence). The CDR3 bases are TGTGCCAGCAAATGGGGGGACACTGAAGCTTTCTTT. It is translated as CASKWGDTEAFF.

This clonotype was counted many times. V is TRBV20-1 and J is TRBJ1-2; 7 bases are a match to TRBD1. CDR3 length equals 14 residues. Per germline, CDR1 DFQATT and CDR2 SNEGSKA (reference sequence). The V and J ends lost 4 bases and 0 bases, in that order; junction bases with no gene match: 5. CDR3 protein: CSAIAGQTNYGYTF. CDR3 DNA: TGCAGTGCTATCGCGGGACAGACTAACTATGGCTACACCTTC.

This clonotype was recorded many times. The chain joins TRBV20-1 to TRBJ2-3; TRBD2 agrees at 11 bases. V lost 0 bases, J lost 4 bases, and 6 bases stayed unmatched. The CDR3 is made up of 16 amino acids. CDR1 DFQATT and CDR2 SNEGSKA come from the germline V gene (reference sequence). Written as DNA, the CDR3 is TGCAGTGCTAGAGATAGCGGGAGGGCCGGAGCAGATACGCAGTATTTT. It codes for CSARDSGRAGADTQYF.

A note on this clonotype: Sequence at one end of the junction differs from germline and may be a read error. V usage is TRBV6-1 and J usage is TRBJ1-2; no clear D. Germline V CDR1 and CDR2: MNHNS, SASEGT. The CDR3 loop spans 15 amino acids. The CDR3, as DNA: TGTGCCAGCAGTAGAGACACGCCAGCTAACTATGACTACACCTTC. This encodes CASSRDTPANYDYTF.

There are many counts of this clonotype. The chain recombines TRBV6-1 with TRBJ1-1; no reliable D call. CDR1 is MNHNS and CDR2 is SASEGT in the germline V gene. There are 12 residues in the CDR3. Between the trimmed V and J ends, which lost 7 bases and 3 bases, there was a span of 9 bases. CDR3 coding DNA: TGTGCCAGCAAGGGCAGGCACACTGAAGCTTTCTTT. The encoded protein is CASKGRHTEAFF.

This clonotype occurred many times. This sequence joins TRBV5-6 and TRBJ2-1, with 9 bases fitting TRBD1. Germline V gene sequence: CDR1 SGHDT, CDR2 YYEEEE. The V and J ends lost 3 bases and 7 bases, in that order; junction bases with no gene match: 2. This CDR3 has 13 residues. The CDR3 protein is CASSWGQGNEQFF. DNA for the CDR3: TGTGCCAGCAGCTGGGGACAGGGTAATGAGCAGTTCTTC.